The rows below give T cell receptor beta chains drawn from one sample of a study of Graves' ophthalmopathy and Graves' hyperthyroidism. TCRdb processed the multiplex PCR reads anew with MiXCR; each CDR3 protein has one entry. This sample yields 660,000 or so distinct CDR3 sequences, of which about 41% are seen a single time; under 3.5% belongs to the top ten. The sequenced sample consisted of peripheral blood. The receptors originated from an adult man with Graves' ophthalmopathy. Both conserved end residues are part of each CDR3. D genes are given only for firm matches. Expanded clones get a size class; other rows say once, few or many, or leave the size out.

clone size: -; CDR3 length: 17; D gene: TRBD1; J gene: TRBJ2-2; V gene: TRBV5-5; CDR3 protein: CASSLGQGDVKTGELFF
clone size: -; CDR3 length: 12; D gene: -; J gene: TRBJ2-2; V gene: TRBV6-5; CDR3 protein: CASNQGTGELFF
clone size: -; CDR3 length: 13; D gene: -; J gene: TRBJ2-5; V gene: TRBV30; CDR3 protein: CAWSRSYQETQYF
clone size: -; CDR3 length: 15; D gene: -; J gene: TRBJ2-2; V gene: TRBV10-3; CDR3 protein: CASSYSSRGTGELFF
clone size: -; CDR3 length: 13; D gene: -; J gene: TRBJ1-2; V gene: TRBV25-1; CDR3 protein: CANSTPRTAKPIF
clone size: many; CDR3 length: 14; D gene: -; J gene: TRBJ2-7; V gene: TRBV7-8; CDR3 protein: CASSQDKRDYEQYF
clone size: -; CDR3 length: 14; D gene: -; J gene: TRBJ1-4; V gene: TRBV24-1; CDR3 protein: CASSPVPVNEKLFF
clone size: -; CDR3 length: 15; D gene: -; J gene: TRBJ1-6; V gene: TRBV2; CDR3 protein: CASSEEATLNSPLHF
clone size: -; CDR3 length: 11; D gene: -; J gene: TRBJ1-4; V gene: TRBV5-1; CDR3 protein: CASSLGDKLFF
clone size: many; CDR3 length: 15; D gene: -; J gene: TRBJ2-2; V gene: TRBV5-1; CDR3 protein: CASSLTGGNTGELFF
clone size: many; CDR3 length: 16; D gene: TRBD1; J gene: TRBJ1-6; V gene: TRBV25-1; CDR3 protein: CASSPGRRGRNSPLHF
clone size: -; CDR3 length: 14; D gene: TRBD2; J gene: TRBJ2-6; V gene: TRBV15; CDR3 protein: CATSSGAGVYVLTF
clone size: -; CDR3 length: 14; D gene: -; J gene: TRBJ1-5; V gene: TRBV2; CDR3 protein: CASNRGGGGRPQHF
clone size: -; CDR3 length: 14; D gene: -; J gene: TRBJ1-4; V gene: TRBV7-8; CDR3 protein: CASSLPGHPEKLFF
clone size: -; CDR3 length: 15; D gene: TRBD2; J gene: TRBJ2-7; V gene: TRBV6-5; CDR3 protein: CASSEEASGSDEQYF
clone size: -; CDR3 length: 14; D gene: -; J gene: TRBJ1-6; V gene: TRBV20-1; CDR3 protein: CSARSDVYNSPLHF
clone size: many; CDR3 length: 15; D gene: TRBD2; J gene: TRBJ2-2; V gene: TRBV7-7; CDR3 protein: CASSRRTSGTGELFF
clone size: once; CDR3 length: 19; D gene: TRBD1; J gene: TRBJ1-5; V gene: TRBV7-9; CDR3 protein: CASSWTGQGTERSNQPQHF
clone size: few; CDR3 length: 13; D gene: TRBD2; J gene: TRBJ2-2; V gene: TRBV15; CDR3 protein: CATSGGTLGELFF
clone size: -; CDR3 length: 11; D gene: -; J gene: TRBJ1-1; V gene: TRBV29-1; CDR3 protein: CSVVAGTEAFF
clone size: once; CDR3 length: 15; D gene: -; J gene: TRBJ1-2; V gene: TRBV9; CDR3 protein: CASSVAGEEGDGYTF
clone size: many; CDR3 length: 11; D gene: -; J gene: TRBJ1-3; V gene: TRBV20-1; CDR3 protein: CSATQGNTIYF
clone size: many; CDR3 length: 21; D gene: TRBD1; J gene: TRBJ1-2; V gene: TRBV7-3; CDR3 protein: CASRSYPSVGTGPSGPYGYTF
clone size: -; CDR3 length: 16; D gene: -; J gene: TRBJ1-4; V gene: TRBV7-9; CDR3 protein: CASSQTGGSRGEKLFF
clone size: -; CDR3 length: 14; D gene: TRBD1; J gene: TRBJ1-2; V gene: TRBV7-9; CDR3 protein: CASVEGQGDYGYTF
clone size: -; CDR3 length: 12; D gene: -; J gene: TRBJ1-5; V gene: TRBV3-1; CDR3 protein: CARDTVRQPQHF
clone size: -; CDR3 length: 15; D gene: TRBD2; J gene: TRBJ2-5; V gene: TRBV7-2; CDR3 protein: CASSRNRGGRETQYF
clone size: -; CDR3 length: 8; D gene: -; J gene: TRBJ1-5; V gene: TRBV20-1; CDR3 protein: CSARPQHF
clone size: -; CDR3 length: 12; D gene: TRBD1; J gene: TRBJ1-5; V gene: TRBV29-1; CDR3 protein: CSWGTGDQPQHF
clone size: many; CDR3 length: 15; D gene: -; J gene: TRBJ1-3; V gene: TRBV12-3/TRBV12-4; CDR3 protein: CASSSEGPGRDTIYF
clone size: few; CDR3 length: 16; D gene: TRBD1; J gene: TRBJ2-2; V gene: TRBV2; CDR3 protein: CASRGPQGANTGELFF
clone size: -; CDR3 length: 15; D gene: TRBD1; J gene: TRBJ1-5; V gene: TRBV15; CDR3 protein: CATRGGQGGNQPQHF
clone size: many; CDR3 length: 16; D gene: -; J gene: TRBJ1-5; V gene: TRBV12-3/TRBV12-4; CDR3 protein: CASSLRAWGFDQPQHF
clone size: -; CDR3 length: 15; D gene: -; J gene: TRBJ2-5; V gene: TRBV7-8; CDR3 protein: CASSLRRDSNQPQYF
clone size: many; CDR3 length: 13; D gene: -; J gene: TRBJ1-1; V gene: TRBV2; CDR3 protein: CASSTRKFTEAFF
clone size: -; CDR3 length: 11; D gene: -; J gene: TRBJ2-7; V gene: TRBV20-1; CDR3 protein: CSTRLGSEQYF
clone size: few; CDR3 length: 14; D gene: -; J gene: TRBJ1-1; V gene: TRBV27; CDR3 protein: CASSPSWGYTEAFF
clone size: many; CDR3 length: 15; D gene: -; J gene: TRBJ1-1; V gene: TRBV15; CDR3 protein: CATSGHAGVNTEAFF
clone size: many; CDR3 length: 14; D gene: -; J gene: TRBJ1-1; V gene: TRBV20-1; CDR3 protein: CSARVRLAYTEAFF
clone size: few; CDR3 length: 15; D gene: -; J gene: TRBJ1-5; V gene: TRBV2; CDR3 protein: CASKRWGDSNQPQHF
clone size: many; CDR3 length: 15; D gene: -; J gene: TRBJ1-2; V gene: TRBV2; CDR3 protein: CARYDKGSFNYGYTF
clone size: many; CDR3 length: 13; D gene: -; J gene: TRBJ1-5; V gene: TRBV20-1; CDR3 protein: CSASRDGNQPQHF
clone size: -; CDR3 length: 15; D gene: TRBD1; J gene: TRBJ2-5; V gene: TRBV5-1; CDR3 protein: CASSSGTRGLETQYF
clone size: many; CDR3 length: 14; D gene: -; J gene: TRBJ1-1; V gene: TRBV20-1; CDR3 protein: CSARVTRDLREAFF
clone size: few; CDR3 length: 15; D gene: -; J gene: TRBJ1-6; V gene: TRBV9; CDR3 protein: CASSYVGRRNSPLHF
clone size: -; CDR3 length: 14; D gene: -; J gene: TRBJ1-1; V gene: TRBV7-8; CDR3 protein: CASSPRGGWTEAFF
clone size: -; CDR3 length: 16; D gene: TRBD2; J gene: TRBJ2-5; V gene: TRBV25-1; CDR3 protein: CASSRTGTNLRETQYF
clone size: many; CDR3 length: 11; D gene: -; J gene: TRBJ1-2; V gene: TRBV7-9; CDR3 protein: CASGQPYGYTF
clone size: -; CDR3 length: 15; D gene: TRBD1; J gene: TRBJ2-7; V gene: TRBV5-1; CDR3 protein: CASRPGTGGPYEQYF
clone size: many; CDR3 length: 13; D gene: -; J gene: TRBJ2-7; V gene: TRBV20-1; CDR3 protein: CSARESTGYEQYF
clone size: many; CDR3 length: 14; D gene: -; J gene: TRBJ1-3; V gene: TRBV5-1; CDR3 protein: CASSLSGVGNTIYF
clone size: many; CDR3 length: 14; D gene: -; J gene: TRBJ2-5; V gene: TRBV24-1; CDR3 protein: CATSDQTELKTQYF
clone size: many; CDR3 length: 15; D gene: -; J gene: TRBJ2-6; V gene: TRBV14; CDR3 protein: CAIPGQYSGANVLTF
clone size: many; CDR3 length: 12; D gene: TRBD1; J gene: TRBJ1-6; V gene: TRBV20-1; CDR3 protein: CSARGGQGPLHF
clone size: -; CDR3 length: 15; D gene: TRBD2; J gene: TRBJ2-5; V gene: TRBV7-2; CDR3 protein: CASSSGGGDQETQYF